The 13 T cell receptor beta chains below were found in one sample sequenced in a study of OX40 agonist ivuxolimab in advanced cancers. TCRdb keeps only in-frame clones here, not all; method: immunoSEQ multiplex PCR. Among 30,000 to 45,000 clones listed, about 80% were seen once. The source material was CD4+ or CD8+ T cells sorted from blood, sampled in a trial of the OX40 agonist ivuxolimab. Receptors were obtained from an adult with an advanced solid tumor such as melanoma, head and neck, liver or kidney cancer.

The chain carries TRBV7-3 and TRBJ2-7; TRBD1 matches 7 bases. The germline V gene has CDR1 SGHTA and CDR2 FQGTGA. The CDR3 extends over 15 amino acids. After removal of 3 bases from V and 3 bases from J, the junction contained 8 bases not matched to a gene. The DNA of the CDR3 is TGTGCCAGCAGCTTGACAGGGACAGTCGGCTACGAGCAGTACTTC. Its protein is CASSLTGTVGYEQYF.

The CDR3 DNA reads TGTGCCAGCAGCCGACAGGGTCCCTACGAGCAGTACTTC. It specifies CASSRQGPYEQYF. The chain links TRBV16 to TRBJ2-7; 7 nucleotides line up with TRBD1. V was pared by 4 bases and J by 2 bases, with 2 bases of the junction left unmatched. This CDR3 has 13 amino acids. Germline V gene lookup returns CDR1 KGHSY and CDR2 FQNENV.

By share, this clone counts as medium-sized. The rearrangement joins TRBV10-2 to TRBJ1-1, with D possibly TRBD1 on 5 matching bases. This CDR3 has 11 amino acids. The germline V gene encodes CDR1 WSHSY and CDR2 SAAADI. The ends were cut back, 10 bases at V and 8 bases at J, with 14 bases in the middle. CDR3 loop: CATGEGYEAFF. Here the CDR3 DNA reads TGCGCCACCGGAGAGGGGTACGAAGCTTTCTTT.

The chain has TRBV10-3 and TRBJ2-7, with 8 bases that match TRBD1. This CDR3 is built from 13 residues. V was pared by 11 bases and J by 2 bases, with 8 bases of the junction left unmatched. CDR1 is ENHRY, CDR2 SYGVKD, per germline. The CDR3 loop reads CAAAQGATYEQYF. The CDR3 region has the DNA TGTGCCGCTGCCCAGGGGGCTACCTACGAGCAGTACTTC.

This chain links TRBV7-2 with TRBJ1-3; D is unclear. This CDR3 spans 13 amino acids. Trimming shortened V by 2 bases and J by 0 bases, and 2 bases separated the two germline ends. Germline V gene data show CDR1 as SGHTA and CDR2 as FQGNSA. CDR3 residues: CASSLNSGNTIYF. In nucleotides, the CDR3 is TGTGCCAGCAGCTTAAACTCTGGAAACACCATATATTTT.

The chain couples TRBV28 to TRBJ2-7; 10 bases agree with TRBD2. J gave up 3 bases and V 3 bases, and 5 bases lay outside the gene matches. CDR1 and CDR2 (germline): MDHEN, SYDVKM. The CDR3 is 15 amino acids. The CDR3 nucleotides are TGTGCCAGCAGTTTTACCCCTAGCGGGAGCTACGAGCAGTACTTC. Translation gives CASSFTPSGSYEQYF.

V usage is TRBV6-1 and J usage is TRBJ2-7; 8 positions agree with TRBD2. The V and J ends lost 6 bases and 1 base, in that order; junction bases with no gene match: 5. The germline CDR1 and CDR2 sequences are MNHNS and SASEGT. The CDR3 runs to 14 residues. This CDR3 is CASRTSASSYEQYF. CDR3 nucleotide sequence: TGTGCCAGCAGGACTAGCGCGTCTTCCTACGAGCAGTACTTC.

This clone appeared a single time. The rearrangement uses TRBV10-3 and TRBJ2-7; 8 bases match TRBD1. The germline gives CDR1 ENHRY, CDR2 SYGVKD. The length of the CDR3 is 13 residues. The V and J ends lost 8 bases and 3 bases, in that order; junction bases with no gene match: 6. Written as DNA, the CDR3 is TGTGCCATCGATAATGGACAGGGCTACGAGCAGTACTTC. Protein product: CAIDNGQGYEQYF.

The chain links TRBV9 to TRBJ1-1; unclear D gene. V was cut by 0 bases and J by 8 bases, with 11 bases left in between. The CDR3 totals 13 residues. Germline CDR1 SGDLS, CDR2 YYNGEE. CDR3 DNA: TGTGCCAGCAGCGTAGGTCCCCTCGGCGAAGCTTTCTTT. Protein: CASSVGPLGEAFF.

V is TRBV14 and J is TRBJ2-1; a possible D gene is TRBD2 (5 bases). The V and J ends lost 4 bases and 7 bases respectively, with 14 bases between them. The CDR3 contains 14 residues. Germline-derived CDR1 and CDR2 are SGHDN and FVKESK. The CDR3, as DNA: TGTGCCAGCAGCCCCCTAGGACCGGGGAATGAGCAGTTCTTC. Translation gives CASSPLGPGNEQFF.

The chain recombines TRBV9 with TRBJ2-5, with 12 positions matching TRBD2. CDR1 is SGDLS and CDR2 is YYNGEE in the germline V gene. The V segment lost 1 base and the J segment 4 bases; nucleotides outside the gene matches: 14. This CDR3 has 19 amino acids. The CDR3 loop is CASSVNGGGLAGFRETQYF. The CDR3 DNA reads as TGTGCCAGCAGCGTAAATGGGGGAGGACTAGCGGGATTTCGAGAGACCCAGTACTTC.

The chain combines TRBV7-2 with TRBJ2-3, with no clear D. CDR1 and CDR2 (germline): SGHTA, FQGNSA. CDR3 length equals 13 residues. The V end was cut by 5 bases, the J end by 4 bases, with 10 bases between. CDR3 coding DNA: TGTGCCAGCAGCCCCCGCATAGCAGATACGCAGTATTTT. It specifies CASSPRIADTQYF. Looking up the rest from reference TRBV7-2 and TRBJ2-3 gives the full variable domain: GAGVSQSPSNKVTEKGKDVELRCDPISGHTALYWYRQSLGQGLEFLIYFQGNSAPDKSGLPSDRFSAERTGGSVSTLTIQRTQQEDSAVYLCASSPRIADTQYFGPGTRLTVL.

The gene calls are TRBV5-1 and TRBJ2-5; 10 positions match TRBD2. The germline CDR1 and CDR2 sequences are SGHRS and YFSETQ. V was pared by 5 bases and J by 3 bases, with 10 bases of the junction left unmatched. This CDR3 spans 16 amino acids. CDR3 coding DNA: TGCGCCAGCAGACGGACTAGCGGATCTTGGGAAGAGACCCAGTACTTC. Its protein product is CASRRTSGSWEETQYF.